Many counts were recorded for the clone carrying this T cell receptor (beta chain). The antigen is not known. This record comes from a study of neurological immune-mediated disorders. By 5'RACE with 10-nucleotide random UMIs, the cDNA was made. One entry per CDR3 protein, called by TCRdb with MiXCR from the 5' RACE reads. This table holds 70,000 to 95,000 distinct CDR3 sequences, under 15% found once. The CDR3 runs to 15 residues. Per the germline V gene, CDR1 is SGHVS and CDR2 is FQNEAQ. Trimming took 3 bases from V and 2 from J, leaving 11 bases between them. Study observations and caveats: CDR3 amino acid sequences found in expanded clones were never shared across subjects, suggesting private repertoires in all groups. Patients with HTLV-1-associated myelopathy showed the most TCR clonal expansion. Those with multiple sclerosis showed the least, falling below healthy controls.

Regarding time point: longitudinal time-point 2. PBMCs stored at -80 C, numbering 2 million, were the origin of the unsorted libraries. The chain couples TRBV7-8 to TRBJ2-1, with TRBD1 as a possible D gene (5 bases). The material sequenced was PBMCs. The source of this sequence is a female donor with HTLV-1-associated myelopathy (HAM/TSP). DNA of the CDR3: TGTGCCAGCAGCTTTGGCAGGGAAACCTACAATGAGCAGTTCTTC. Translating gives CASSFGRETYNEQFF.